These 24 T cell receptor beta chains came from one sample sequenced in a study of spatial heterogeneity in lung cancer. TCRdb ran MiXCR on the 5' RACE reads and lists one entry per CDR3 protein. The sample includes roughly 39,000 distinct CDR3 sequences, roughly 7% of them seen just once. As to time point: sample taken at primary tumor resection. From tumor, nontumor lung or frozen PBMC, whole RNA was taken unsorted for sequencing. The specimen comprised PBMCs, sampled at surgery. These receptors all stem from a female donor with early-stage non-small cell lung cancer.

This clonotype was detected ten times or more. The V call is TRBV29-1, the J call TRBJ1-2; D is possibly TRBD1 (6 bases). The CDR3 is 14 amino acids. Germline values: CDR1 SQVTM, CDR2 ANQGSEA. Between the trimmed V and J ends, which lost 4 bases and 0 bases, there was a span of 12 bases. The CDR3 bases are TGCAGCGTTGGATCAGGGGACCCTAACTATGGCTACACCTTC. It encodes CSVGSGDPNYGYTF.

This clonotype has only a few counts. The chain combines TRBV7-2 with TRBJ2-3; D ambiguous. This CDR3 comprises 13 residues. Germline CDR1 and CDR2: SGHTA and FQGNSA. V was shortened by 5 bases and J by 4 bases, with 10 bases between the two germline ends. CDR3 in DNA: TGTGCCAGCAGCATCAATGTCCCAGATACGCAGTATTTT. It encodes CASSINVPDTQYF.

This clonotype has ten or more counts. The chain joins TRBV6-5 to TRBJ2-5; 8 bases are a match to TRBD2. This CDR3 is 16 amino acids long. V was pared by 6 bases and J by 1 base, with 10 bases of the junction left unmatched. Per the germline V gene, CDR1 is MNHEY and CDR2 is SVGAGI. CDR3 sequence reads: CASSELLTSAQETQYF. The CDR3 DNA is TGTGCCAGCAGCGAGTTACTGACTAGCGCCCAAGAGACCCAGTACTTC.

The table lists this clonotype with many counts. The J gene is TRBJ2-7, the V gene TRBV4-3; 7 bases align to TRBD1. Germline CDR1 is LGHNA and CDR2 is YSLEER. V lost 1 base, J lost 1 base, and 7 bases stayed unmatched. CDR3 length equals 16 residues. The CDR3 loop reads CASSQVISGQSYEQYF. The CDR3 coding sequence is TGCGCCAGCAGCCAAGTCATATCGGGACAGTCCTACGAGCAGTACTTC.

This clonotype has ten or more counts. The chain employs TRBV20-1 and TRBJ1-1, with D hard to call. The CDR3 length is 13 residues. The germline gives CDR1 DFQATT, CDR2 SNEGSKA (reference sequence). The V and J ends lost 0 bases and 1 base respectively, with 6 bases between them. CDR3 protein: CSARDGGNTEAFF. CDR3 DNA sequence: TGCAGTGCTAGAGATGGAGGGAACACTGAAGCTTTCTTT.

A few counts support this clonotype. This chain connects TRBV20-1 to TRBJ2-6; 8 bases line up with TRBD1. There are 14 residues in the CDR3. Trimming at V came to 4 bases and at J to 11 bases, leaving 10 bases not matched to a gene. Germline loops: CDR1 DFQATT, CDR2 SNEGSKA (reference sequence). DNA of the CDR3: TGCAGTGCTATCGGACAGGGTACTGTTCACGTCCTGACTTTC. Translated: CSAIGQGTVHVLTF.

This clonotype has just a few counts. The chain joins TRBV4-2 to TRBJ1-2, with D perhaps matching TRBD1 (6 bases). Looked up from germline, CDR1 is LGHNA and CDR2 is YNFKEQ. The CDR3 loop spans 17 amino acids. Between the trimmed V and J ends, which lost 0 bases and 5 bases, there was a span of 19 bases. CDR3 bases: TGTGCCAGCAGCCAAGACCCTCAAGGGGGGACAACTTATGGCTACACCTTC. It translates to CASSQDPQGGTTYGYTF.

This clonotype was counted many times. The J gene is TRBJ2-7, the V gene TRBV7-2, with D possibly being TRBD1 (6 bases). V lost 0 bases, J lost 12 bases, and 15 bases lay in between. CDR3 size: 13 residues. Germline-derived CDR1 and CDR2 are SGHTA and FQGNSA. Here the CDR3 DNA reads TGTGCCAGCAGCTTAGCCGTGATAGCAGGGGTGTACTTC. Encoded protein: CASSLAVIAGVYF.

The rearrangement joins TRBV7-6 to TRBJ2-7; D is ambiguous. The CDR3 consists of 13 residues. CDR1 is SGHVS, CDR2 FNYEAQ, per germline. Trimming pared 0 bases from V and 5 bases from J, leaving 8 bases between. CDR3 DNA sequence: TGTGCCAGCAGCTTAGCTGGGATCCACGAGCAGTACTTC. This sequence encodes CASSLAGIHEQYF.

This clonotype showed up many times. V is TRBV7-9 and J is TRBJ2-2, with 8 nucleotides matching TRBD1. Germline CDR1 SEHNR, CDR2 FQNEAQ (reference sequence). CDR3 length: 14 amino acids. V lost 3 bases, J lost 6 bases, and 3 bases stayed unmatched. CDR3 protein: CASSLDRVAGELFF. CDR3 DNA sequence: TGTGCCAGCAGCTTGGACAGGGTGGCCGGGGAGCTGTTTTTT.

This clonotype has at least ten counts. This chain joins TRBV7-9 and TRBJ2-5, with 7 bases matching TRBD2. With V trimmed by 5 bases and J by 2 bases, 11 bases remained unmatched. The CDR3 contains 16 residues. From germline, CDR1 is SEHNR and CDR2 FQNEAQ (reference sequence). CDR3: CASSHRASGLQETQYF. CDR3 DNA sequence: TGTGCCAGCAGCCACCGGGCTAGCGGACTACAAGAGACCCAGTACTTC.

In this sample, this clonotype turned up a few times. This CDR3 reads CAISDGVGAFRYTF. CDR3 coding DNA: TGTGCCATCAGTGACGGTGTCGGAGCCTTCCGCTACACCTTC. J is TRBJ1-2 and V is TRBV10-3; D not resolved. The V end lost 3 bases, the J end lost 9 bases, and 17 bases lay between the germline ends. In germline, CDR1 is ENHRY, CDR2 SYGVKD. CDR3 length equals 14 residues.

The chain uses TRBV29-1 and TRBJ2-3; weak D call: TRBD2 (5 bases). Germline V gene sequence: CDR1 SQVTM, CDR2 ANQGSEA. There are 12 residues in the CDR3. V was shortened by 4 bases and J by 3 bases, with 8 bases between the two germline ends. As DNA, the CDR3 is TGCAGCGTTGCCACGGGGACAGATACGCAGTATTTT. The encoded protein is CSVATGTDTQYF.

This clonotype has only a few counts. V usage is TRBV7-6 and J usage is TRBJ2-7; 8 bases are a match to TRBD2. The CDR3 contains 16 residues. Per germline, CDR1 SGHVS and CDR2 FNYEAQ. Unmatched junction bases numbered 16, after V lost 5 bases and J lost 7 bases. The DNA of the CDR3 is TGTGCCAGCAGCCCAGCAGTCACTAGCGGAATGGGGGAGCAGTACTTC. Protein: CASSPAVTSGMGEQYF. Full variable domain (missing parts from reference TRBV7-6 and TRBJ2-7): GAGVSQSPRYKVTKRGQDVALRCDPISGHVSLYWYRQALGQGPEFLTYFNYEAQQDKSGLPNDRFSAERPEGSISTLTIQRTEQRDSAMYRCASSPAVTSGMGEQYFGPGTRLTVT.

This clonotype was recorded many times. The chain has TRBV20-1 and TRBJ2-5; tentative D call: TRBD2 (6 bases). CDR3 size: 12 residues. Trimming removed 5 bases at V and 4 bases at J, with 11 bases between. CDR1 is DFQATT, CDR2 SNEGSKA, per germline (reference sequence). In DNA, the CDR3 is TGCAGTGCTCGACTAGACTCAGAGACCCAGTACTTC. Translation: CSARLDSETQYF.

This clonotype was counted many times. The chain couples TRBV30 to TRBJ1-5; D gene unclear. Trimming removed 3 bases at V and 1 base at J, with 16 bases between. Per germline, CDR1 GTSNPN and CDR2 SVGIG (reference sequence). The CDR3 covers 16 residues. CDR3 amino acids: CAWRADGRRSNQPQHF. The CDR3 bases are TGTGCCTGGAGGGCCGACGGGCGCAGGAGCAATCAGCCCCAGCATTTT. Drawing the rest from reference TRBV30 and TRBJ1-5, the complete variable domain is SQTIHQWPATLVQPVGSPLSLECTVEGTSNPNLYWYRQAAGRGLQLLFYSVGIGQISSEVPQNLSASRPQDRQFILSSKKLLLSDSGFYLCAWRADGRRSNQPQHFGDGTRLSIL.

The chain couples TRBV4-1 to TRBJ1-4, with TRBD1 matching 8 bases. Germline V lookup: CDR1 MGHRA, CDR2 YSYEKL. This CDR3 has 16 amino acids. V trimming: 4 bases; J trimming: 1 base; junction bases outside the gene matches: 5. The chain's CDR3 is CASSRVGTGTNEKLFF. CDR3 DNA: TGCGCCAGCAGCCGGGTCGGGACAGGAACTAATGAAAAACTGTTTTTT.

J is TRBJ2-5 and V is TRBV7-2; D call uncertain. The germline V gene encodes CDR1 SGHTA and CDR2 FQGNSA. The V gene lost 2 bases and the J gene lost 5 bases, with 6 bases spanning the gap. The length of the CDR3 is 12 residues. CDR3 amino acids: CASSLRRETQYF. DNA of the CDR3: TGTGCCAGCAGCTTAAGACGGGAGACCCAGTACTTC.

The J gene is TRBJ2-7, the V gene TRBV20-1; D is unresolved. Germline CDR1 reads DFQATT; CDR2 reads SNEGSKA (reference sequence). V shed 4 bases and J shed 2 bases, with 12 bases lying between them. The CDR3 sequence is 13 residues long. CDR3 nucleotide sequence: TGCAGTGCTACCCCCCTCGGTCCCTACGAGCAGTACTTC. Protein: CSATPLGPYEQYF.

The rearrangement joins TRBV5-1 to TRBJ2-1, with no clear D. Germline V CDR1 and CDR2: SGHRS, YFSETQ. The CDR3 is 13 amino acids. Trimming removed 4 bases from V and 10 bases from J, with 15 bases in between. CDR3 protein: CASSPEPRREQFF. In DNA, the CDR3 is TGCGCCAGCAGCCCAGAGCCGCGCCGAGAGCAGTTCTTC.

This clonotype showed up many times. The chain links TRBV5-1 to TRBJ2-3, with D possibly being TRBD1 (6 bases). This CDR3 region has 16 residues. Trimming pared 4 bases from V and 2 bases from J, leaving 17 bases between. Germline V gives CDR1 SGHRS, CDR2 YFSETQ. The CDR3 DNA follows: TGCGCCAGCAGCCAAGGGTCTGGGGGCGACACAGATACGCAGTATTTT. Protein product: CASSQGSGGDTDTQYF.

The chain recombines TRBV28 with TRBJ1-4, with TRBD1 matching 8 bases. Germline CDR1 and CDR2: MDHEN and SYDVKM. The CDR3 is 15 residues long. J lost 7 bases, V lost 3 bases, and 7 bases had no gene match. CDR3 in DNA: TGTGCCAGCAGTTTGCGACAGGGGTGGGTTGAAAAACTGTTTTTT. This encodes CASSLRQGWVEKLFF.

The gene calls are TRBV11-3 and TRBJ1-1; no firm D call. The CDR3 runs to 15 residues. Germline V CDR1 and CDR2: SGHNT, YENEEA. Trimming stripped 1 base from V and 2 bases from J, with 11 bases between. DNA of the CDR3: TGTGCCAGCAGCTTAGTGGTTGGGGAAAACACTGAAGCTTTCTTT. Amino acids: CASSLVVGENTEAFF.

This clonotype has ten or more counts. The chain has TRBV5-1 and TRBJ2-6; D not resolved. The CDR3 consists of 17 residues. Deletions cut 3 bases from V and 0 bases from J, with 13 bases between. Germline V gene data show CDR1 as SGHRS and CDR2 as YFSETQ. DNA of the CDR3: TGCGCCAGCAGCTATACCACAACAGCCTCTGGGGCCAACGTCCTGACTTTC. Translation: CASSYTTTASGANVLTF. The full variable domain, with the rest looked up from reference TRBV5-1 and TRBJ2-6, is KAGVTQTPRYLIKTRGQQVTLSCSPISGHRSVSWYQQTPGQGLQFLFEYFSETQRNKGNFPGRFSGRQFSNSRSEMNVSTLELGDSALYLCASSYTTTASGANVLTFGAGSRLTVL.